This TCR beta chain was recorded in a study of tumor-infiltrating lymphocytes in primary liver carcinoma. Points on this clonotype: Possible read error: a much larger clone is one base away.

The researchers obtained blood RNA from unsorted whole blood and also extracted germline DNA. Making TCR beta cDNA involved approximately 0.5 ug total RNA and a constant-region primer. Slightly modified ARM-PCR, run as three nested multiplex PCR rounds, produced the TCR beta libraries. It was with TRBV1-TRBV30 forward primers and a C-beta reverse primer that the first two PCR rounds were run, at roughly 11 cycles each. TCRdb reprocessed the multiplex PCR reads with MiXCR, giving one entry per CDR3 protein. The table shows hundreds of thousands of distinct CDR3 sequences, with 65% occurring only once. The CDR3 has 14 amino acids. Germline CDR1 MNHNS, CDR2 SASEGT. The ends were cut back, 8 bases at V and 6 bases at J, with 20 bases in the middle.

The sequence was collected from a man aged 35-49 years with primary liver carcinoma and hepatitis B virus infection. The chain uses TRBV6-1 and TRBJ2-7, with D unresolved. The sample consisted of peripheral blood. The CDR3 DNA is TGTGCCAGCCTCGTAGGATACCCTCCCGGCGAGCAGTACTTC. This encodes CASLVGYPPGEQYF.